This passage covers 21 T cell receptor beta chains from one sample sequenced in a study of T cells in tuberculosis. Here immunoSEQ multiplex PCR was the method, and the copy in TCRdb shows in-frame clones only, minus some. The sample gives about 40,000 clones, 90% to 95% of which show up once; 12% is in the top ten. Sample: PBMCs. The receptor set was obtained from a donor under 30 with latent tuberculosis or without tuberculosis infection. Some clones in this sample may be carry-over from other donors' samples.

The CDR3 reads CASSRDRGNTEAFF. The CDR3 nucleotides are TGCGCCAGCAGCCGGGACAGGGGGAACACTGAAGCTTTCTTT. The rearrangement uses TRBV10-1 and TRBJ1-1, with 10 bases matching TRBD1. Germline V lookup: CDR1 WNHNN, CDR2 SYGVQD (reference sequence). The ends lost 6 bases at V and 1 base at J; junction bases unmatched: 2. The CDR3 is made up of 14 amino acids.

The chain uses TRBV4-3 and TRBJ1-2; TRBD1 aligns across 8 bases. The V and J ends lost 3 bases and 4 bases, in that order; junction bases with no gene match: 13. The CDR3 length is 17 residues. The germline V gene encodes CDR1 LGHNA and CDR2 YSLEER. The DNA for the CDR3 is TGCGCCAGCAGCCAGGGGCTCGGCGGGACAGGTAGCTATGGCTACACCTTC. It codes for CASSQGLGGTGSYGYTF.

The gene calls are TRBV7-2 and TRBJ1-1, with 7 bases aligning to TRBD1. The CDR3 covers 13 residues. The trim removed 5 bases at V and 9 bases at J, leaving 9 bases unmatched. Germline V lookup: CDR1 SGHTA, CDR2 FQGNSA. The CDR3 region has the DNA TGTGCCAGCAGCCCATTTACAGGGGCGCAAGCTTTCTTT. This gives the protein CASSPFTGAQAFF.

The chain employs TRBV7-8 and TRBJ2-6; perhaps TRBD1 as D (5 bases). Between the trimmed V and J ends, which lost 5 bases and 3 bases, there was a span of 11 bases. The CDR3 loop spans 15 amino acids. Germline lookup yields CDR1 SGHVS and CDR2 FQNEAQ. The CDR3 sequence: CASSAQGGGANVLTF. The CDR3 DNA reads TGTGCCAGCAGCGCTCAGGGCGGTGGGGCCAACGTCCTGACTTTC.

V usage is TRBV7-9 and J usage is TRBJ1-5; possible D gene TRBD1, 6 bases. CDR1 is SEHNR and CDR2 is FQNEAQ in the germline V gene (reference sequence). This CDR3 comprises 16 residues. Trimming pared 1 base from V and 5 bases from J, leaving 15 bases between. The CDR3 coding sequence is TGTGCCAGCAGCTTAGATCTTGTCCCAGGGGATCAGCCCCAGCATTTT. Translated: CASSLDLVPGDQPQHF.

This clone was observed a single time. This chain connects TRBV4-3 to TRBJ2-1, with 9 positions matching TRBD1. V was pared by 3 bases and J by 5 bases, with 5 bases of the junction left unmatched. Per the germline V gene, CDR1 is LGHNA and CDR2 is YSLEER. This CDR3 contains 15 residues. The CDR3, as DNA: TGCGCCAGCAGCCAGTGGACAGGGGTAAACAATGAGCAGTTCTTC. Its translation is CASSQWTGVNNEQFF.

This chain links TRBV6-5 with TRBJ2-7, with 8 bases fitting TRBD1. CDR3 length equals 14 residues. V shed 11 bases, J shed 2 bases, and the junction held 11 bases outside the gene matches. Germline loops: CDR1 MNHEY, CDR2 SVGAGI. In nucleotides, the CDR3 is TGTGCCGTGTCTTGGGACAGGACCCCCTACGAGCAGTACTTC. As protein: CAVSWDRTPYEQYF.

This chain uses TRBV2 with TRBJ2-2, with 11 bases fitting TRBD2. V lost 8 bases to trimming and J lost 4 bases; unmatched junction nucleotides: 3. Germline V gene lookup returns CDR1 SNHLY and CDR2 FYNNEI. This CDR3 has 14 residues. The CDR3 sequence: CASVAGGLTGELFF. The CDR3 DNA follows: TGTGCCAGCGTAGCGGGGGGGCTCACCGGGGAGCTGTTTTTT.

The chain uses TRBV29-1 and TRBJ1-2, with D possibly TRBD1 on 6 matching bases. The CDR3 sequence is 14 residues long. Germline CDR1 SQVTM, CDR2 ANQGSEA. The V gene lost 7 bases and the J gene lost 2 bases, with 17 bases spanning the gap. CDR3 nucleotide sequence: TGCAGCGCCGCAAGCGGGGGGCGAAACTATGGCTACACCTTC. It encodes CSAASGGRNYGYTF.

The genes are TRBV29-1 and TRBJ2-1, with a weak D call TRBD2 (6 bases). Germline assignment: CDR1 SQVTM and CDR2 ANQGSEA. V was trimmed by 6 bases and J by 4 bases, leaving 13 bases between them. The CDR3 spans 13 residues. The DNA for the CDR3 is TGCAGCGTCACGACTAGTTCGTACAATGAGCAGTTCTTC. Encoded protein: CSVTTSSYNEQFF.

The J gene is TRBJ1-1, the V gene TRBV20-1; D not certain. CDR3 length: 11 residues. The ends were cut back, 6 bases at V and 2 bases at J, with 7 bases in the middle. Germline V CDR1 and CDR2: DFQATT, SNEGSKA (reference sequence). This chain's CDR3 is CSAPVNTEAFF. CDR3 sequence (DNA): TGCAGTGCCCCTGTTAACACTGAAGCTTTCTTT.

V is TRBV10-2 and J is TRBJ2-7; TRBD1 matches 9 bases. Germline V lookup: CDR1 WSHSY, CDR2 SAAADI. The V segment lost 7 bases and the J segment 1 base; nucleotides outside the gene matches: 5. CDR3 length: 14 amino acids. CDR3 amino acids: CASNRQGGSYEQYF. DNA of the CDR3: TGCGCCAGCAACCGACAGGGGGGTTCCTACGAGCAGTACTTC.

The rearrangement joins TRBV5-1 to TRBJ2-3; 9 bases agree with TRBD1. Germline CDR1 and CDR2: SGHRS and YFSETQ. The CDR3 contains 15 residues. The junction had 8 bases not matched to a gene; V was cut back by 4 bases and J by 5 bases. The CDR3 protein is CASSKDRGMLDTQYF. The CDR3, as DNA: TGCGCCAGCAGCAAAGACAGGGGGATGTTAGATACGCAGTATTTT.

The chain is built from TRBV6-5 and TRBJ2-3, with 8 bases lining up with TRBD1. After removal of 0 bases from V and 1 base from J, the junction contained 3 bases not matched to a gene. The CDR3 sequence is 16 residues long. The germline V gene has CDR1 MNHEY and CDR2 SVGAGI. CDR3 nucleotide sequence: TGTGCCAGCAGTTACTCTCAGGGGGCCGGCACAGATACGCAGTATTTT. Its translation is CASSYSQGAGTDTQYF.

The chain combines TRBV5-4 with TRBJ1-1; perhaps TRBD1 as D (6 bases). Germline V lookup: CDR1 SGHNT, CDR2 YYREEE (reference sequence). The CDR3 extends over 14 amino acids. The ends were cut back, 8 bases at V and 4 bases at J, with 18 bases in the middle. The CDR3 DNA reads TGTGCCAGTAGCCTTACAGGGCGAGGCACTGAAGCTTTCTTT. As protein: CASSLTGRGTEAFF.

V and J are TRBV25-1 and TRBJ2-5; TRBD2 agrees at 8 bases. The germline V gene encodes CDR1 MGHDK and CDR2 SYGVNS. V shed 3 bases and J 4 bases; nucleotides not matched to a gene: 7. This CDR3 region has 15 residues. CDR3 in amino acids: CASSDRGGMGETQYF. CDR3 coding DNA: TGTGCCAGCAGTGACCGGGGGGGAATGGGAGAGACCCAGTACTTC.

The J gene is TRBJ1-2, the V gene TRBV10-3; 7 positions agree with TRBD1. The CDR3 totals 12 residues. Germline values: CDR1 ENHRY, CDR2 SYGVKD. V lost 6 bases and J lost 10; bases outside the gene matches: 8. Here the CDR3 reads CAISPGDRYYTF. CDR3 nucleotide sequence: TGTGCCATCAGCCCTGGGGACAGATACTACACCTTC.

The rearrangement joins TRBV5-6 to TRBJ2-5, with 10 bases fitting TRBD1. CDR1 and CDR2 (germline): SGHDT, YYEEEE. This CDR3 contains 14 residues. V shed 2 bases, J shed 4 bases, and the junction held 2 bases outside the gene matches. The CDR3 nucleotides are TGTGCCAGCAGCTTCCGGGACAGGGGAGAGACCCAGTACTTC. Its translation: CASSFRDRGETQYF.

For the CDR3, the DNA is TGTGCCAGCAGTGAACAGGGGGCAGTTTTGAAAGCTTTCTTT. It translates to CASSEQGAVLKAFF. The rearrangement joins TRBV2 to TRBJ1-1, with 8 bases identical to TRBD1. Germline V gene data show CDR1 as SNHLY and CDR2 as FYNNEI. The CDR3 is 14 residues long. V lost 2 bases, J lost 9 bases, and 8 bases stayed unmatched.

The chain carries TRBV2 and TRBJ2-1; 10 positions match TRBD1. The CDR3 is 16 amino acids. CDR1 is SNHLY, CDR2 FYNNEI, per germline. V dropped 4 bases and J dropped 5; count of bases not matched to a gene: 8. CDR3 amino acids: CASSAFGTGVDNEQFF. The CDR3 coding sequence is TGTGCCAGCAGTGCCTTTGGGACAGGGGTCGACAATGAGCAGTTCTTC.

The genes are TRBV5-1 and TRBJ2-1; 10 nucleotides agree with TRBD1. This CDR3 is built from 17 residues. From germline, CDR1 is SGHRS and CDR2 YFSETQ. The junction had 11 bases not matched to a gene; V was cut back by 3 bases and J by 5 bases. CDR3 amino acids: CASSSKGTGALNNEQFF. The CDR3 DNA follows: TGCGCCAGCAGCTCAAAGGGGACAGGGGCATTAAACAATGAGCAGTTCTTC. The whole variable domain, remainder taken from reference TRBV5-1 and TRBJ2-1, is KAGVTQTPRYLIKTRGQQVTLSCSPISGHRSVSWYQQTPGQGLQFLFEYFSETQRNKGNFPGRFSGRQFSNSRSEMNVSTLELGDSALYLCASSSKGTGALNNEQFFGPGTRLTVL.